The clone carrying this TCR beta chain was counted a single time. The data are from a study of blood T cell repertoires in COVID-19. The data were produced by immunoSEQ multiplex PCR, yet TCRdb's version contains in-frame clones alone and is incomplete. The table records some 270,000 clones, less than 95% of them present only once. Germline V gives CDR1 SGHRS, CDR2 YFSETQ. This CDR3 has 15 amino acids. The ends were cut back, 4 bases at V and 0 bases at J, with 12 bases in the middle. The chain joins TRBV5-1 to TRBJ2-3, with D possibly matching TRBD1 (6 bases). Sequencing input: PBMCs or T cells enriched from blood (not recorded which). The sequence was collected from a man aged 35 to 55 who had been exposed to COVID-19. DNA for the CDR3: TGCGCCAGCAGCCCAGGGGATTCTAGCACAGATACGCAGTATTTT. Protein sequence: CASSPGDSSTDTQYF.